The T cell receptor beta chain described here comes from a study of CD4 T cells in relation to SARS-CoV-2 and coronaviruses. Background on the study: Crossreactive spike epitopes shared across donors were mapped to their HLA restriction.

Study-wide findings and caveats: This crossreactivity analysis covered spike protein alone, no other viral proteins. Samples before the pandemic and after infection were not matched within any donor.

The unexposed donors gave CD4+ T cells in about 2010-2019, prior to COVID-19. Naive and memory CD4+ T cells came from enriched cryopreserved PBMCs. The repertoire was sequenced with immunoSEQ multiplex PCR; TCRdb's copy has only in-frame clones and lacks some. Among about 65,000 clones listed, around 87% were seen once. V was trimmed by 4 bases and J by 8 bases, leaving 7 bases between them. Per the germline V gene, CDR1 is SNHLY and CDR2 is FYNNEI. The CDR3 has 11 residues. This clone was detected only once. Its antigen remains unidentified. The sample was memory CD4+ T cells from PBMCs. The clonotype comes from a human donor in good health. V is TRBV2 and J is TRBJ2-3, with D possibly TRBD2 on 5 matching bases. CDR3 sequence (DNA): TGTGCCAGCAGTGCCGAGGGTACGCAGTATTTT. This codes for CASSAEGTQYF.